Listed here are 24 T cell receptor beta chains from one sample, sequenced in a study. Via MiXCR, TCRdb re-called the 5' RACE reads, giving one row per CDR3 protein. The table shows 25,000 to 35,000 distinct CDR3 sequences, with approximately 25% occurring only once. Sequencing input: memory CD4+ T cells sorted from blood. Subset indicated: memory CD4+ T cells, CD4+CD45RO+CD25-. Receptors were obtained from a female donor with breast cancer.

Details on this clonotype: At one end the junction does not follow the germline gene, possibly because of a read error. The genes are TRBV5-6 and TRBJ2-1; D is possibly TRBD1 (5 bases). The CDR3 is 12 residues long. Germline V CDR1 and CDR2: SGHDT, YYEEEE. Written as DNA, the CDR3 is TGTGCCAGCAGCTTTGGTGACAATGAGCAGGGCTTC. Encoded protein: CASSFGDNEQGF.

Relative to its sample, this clonotype is medium-sized (0.01 to 0.1%). This sequence joins TRBV5-1 and TRBJ1-1; D call uncertain. V lost 2 bases to trimming and J lost 1 base, with 6 bases between them. The germline V gene has CDR1 SGHRS and CDR2 YFSETQ. This CDR3 comprises 13 residues. The CDR3 DNA reads TGCGCCAGCAGCTTTACGGAGAACACTGAAGCTTTCTTT. It specifies CASSFTENTEAFF.

A word on this clonotype: One base away lies a much larger clone, so this may be a sequencing read error. The chain recombines TRBV12-3 or TRBV12-4 with TRBJ1-5; D ambiguous. The CDR3 sequence is 12 residues long. CDR3 nucleotides: TGTGCCAGCAGCCCCCGATATCAGTCCCAGCATTTT. Residues: CASSPRYQSQHF.

Only a few counts were recorded for this clonotype. The chain links TRBV11-2 to TRBJ1-6; 8 bases line up with TRBD1. The CDR3 has 15 residues. CDR1 and CDR2 from the germline V gene are SGHAT and FQNNGV. V lost 1 base, J lost 7 bases, and 3 bases stayed unmatched. For the CDR3, the DNA is TGTGCCAGCAGCTTAGGGGGACAGGTGAATTCACCCCTCCACTTT. It codes for CASSLGGQVNSPLHF.

This clonotype occurred many times. The V and J genes are TRBV20-1 and TRBJ2-3, with 12 bases matching TRBD2. J gave up 7 bases and V 1 base, and 9 bases lay outside the gene matches. The CDR3 totals 16 residues. Looked up from germline, CDR1 is DFQATT and CDR2 is SNEGSKA (reference sequence). CDR3 in DNA: TGCAGTGCTAGAGCTAGCGGGGGGGCACCGACCTATACGCAGTATTTT. Protein: CSARASGGAPTYTQYF.

This clonotype was seen more than once but under ten times. This sequence joins TRBV5-1 and TRBJ2-1, with 13 bases fitting TRBD2. J gave up 8 bases and V 4 bases, and 12 bases lay outside the gene matches. This CDR3 contains 17 residues. Germline V gives CDR1 SGHRS, CDR2 YFSETQ. Here the CDR3 reads CASSNRTSGSALDEQFF. The CDR3, as DNA: TGCGCCAGCAGCAACCGGACTAGCGGGAGTGCATTGGATGAGCAGTTCTTC.

This clonotype was seen many times. The chain's CDR3 is CASSLEAGGLGYTF. The DNA of the CDR3 is TGTGCCAGCAGCTTGGAGGCAGGGGGCCTTGGCTACACCTTC. This chain joins TRBV5-4 and TRBJ1-2, with TRBD1 matching 8 bases. J lost 7 bases, V lost 0 bases, and 5 bases had no gene match. The CDR3 consists of 14 residues. Germline values: CDR1 SGHNT, CDR2 YYREEE (reference sequence). The full variable domain, its missing parts supplied by reference TRBV5-4 and TRBJ1-2, is ETGVTQSPTHLIKTRGQQVTLRCSSQSGHNTVSWYQQALGQGPQFIFQYYREEENGRGNFPPRFSGLQFPNYSSELNVNALELDDSALYLCASSLEAGGLGYTFGSGTRLTVV.

V and J are TRBV5-1 and TRBJ2-3; either TRBD1 or TRBD2 may supply D (6 bases each). The V gene lost 4 bases and the J gene lost 5 bases, with 14 bases spanning the gap. Germline loops: CDR1 SGHRS, CDR2 YFSETQ. The CDR3 runs 14 residues. CDR3 coding DNA: TGCGCCAGCAGCCCCCCCGGGGGCGGAGATACGCAGTATTTT. Protein sequence: CASSPPGGGDTQYF.

Relative to its sample, this clonotype is medium-sized. The chain uses TRBV4-1 and TRBJ1-5; no clear D gene. The ends were cut back, 2 bases at V and 1 base at J, with 9 bases in the middle. The CDR3 sequence is 15 residues long. Germline CDR1 reads MGHRA; CDR2 reads YSYEKL. The CDR3 spells CASSQKFGSNQPQHF. CDR3 nucleotides: TGCGCCAGCAGCCAAAAGTTTGGGAGCAATCAGCCCCAGCATTTT.

This clonotype showed up just a few times. The chain carries TRBV18 and TRBJ1-5; tentatively, D is TRBD1 (6 bases). Germline CDR1 reads KGHSH; CDR2 reads LQKENI. V dropped 5 bases and J dropped 1 base, with 12 bases sitting between them. The CDR3 is made up of 15 amino acids. This chain's CDR3 is CASSGGGGSNQPQHF. The CDR3 DNA reads as TGTGCCAGCTCAGGAGGGGGAGGAAGCAATCAGCCCCAGCATTTT.

The table lists this clonotype with a few counts. J is TRBJ2-3 and V is TRBV12-3 or TRBV12-4; the match to TRBD2 covers 8 bases. V dropped 5 bases and J dropped 3; count of bases not matched to a gene: 19. This CDR3 spans 19 amino acids. This CDR3 is CASSPAEWDPGLDTDTQYF. The CDR3 DNA follows: TGTGCCAGCAGTCCAGCGGAGTGGGACCCGGGACTAGATACAGATACGCAGTATTTT.

In this sample, this clonotype turned up many times. V gene TRBV9 combines with J gene TRBJ1-1, with D perhaps TRBD1 (5 bases). V lost 7 bases and J lost 4, with 23 bases in between. Germline CDR1 SGDLS, CDR2 YYNGEE. The CDR3 consists of 16 residues. CDR3 sequence reads: CASSPDTGRSATEAFF. CDR3 DNA sequence: TGTGCCAGCTCCCCGGACACGGGAAGGTCGGCCACTGAAGCTTTCTTT. The full variable domain, in which reference TRBV9 and TRBJ1-1 provide the parts outside the CDR3, is DSGVTQTPKHLITATGQRVTLRCSPRSGDLSVYWYQQSLDQGLQFLIQYYNGEERAKGNILERFSAQQFPDLHSELNLSSLELGDSALYFCASSPDTGRSATEAFFGQGTRLTVV.

The chain has TRBV7-3 and TRBJ2-1, with 12 bases that match TRBD2. The CDR3 has 15 residues. Germline CDR1 reads SGHTA; CDR2 reads FQGTGA. V was clipped by 5 bases and J by 6 bases; unmatched bases: 5. DNA for the CDR3: TGTGCCAGCAGCCCCTCTAGCGGGGGGGTCAATGAGCAGTTCTTC. It translates to CASSPSSGGVNEQFF.

This rearrangement joins TRBV4-1 to TRBJ2-3; TRBD2 agrees at 9 bases. The length of the CDR3 is 15 residues. Trimming at V came to 2 bases and at J to 5 bases, leaving 5 bases not matched to a gene. The V gene's germline CDR1 is MGHRA and CDR2 YSYEKL. The CDR3 region is CASSQLSGRLDTQYF. The CDR3 region has the DNA TGCGCCAGCAGCCAACTTAGCGGGAGATTAGATACGCAGTATTTT.

Concerning this clonotype itself: With a much larger clone just one base away, this may be a read error. The chain couples TRBV27 to TRBJ1-2; weak D call: TRBD1 (6 bases). The ends were cut back, 6 bases at V and 8 bases at J, with 16 bases in the middle. CDR1 is MNHEY, CDR2 SMNVEV, per germline (reference sequence). CDR3 size: 13 residues. CDR3 sequence: CASSPGAGKGYTF. CDR3 bases: TGTGCCAGCAGCCCGGGGGCAGGGAAAGGCTACACCTTC.

With regard to this clonotype: Relative to the germline gene, one junction end is altered; a read error may explain this. The chain links TRBV5-1 to TRBJ2-1, with unresolved D. Per the germline V gene, CDR1 is SGHRS and CDR2 is YFSETQ. There are 15 residues in the CDR3. Here the CDR3 reads CASGLVPSSYNEQFF. CDR3 coding DNA: TGCGCCAGCGGCTTGGTTCCAAGCTCCTACAATGAGCAGTTCTTC.

The chain couples TRBV20-1 to TRBJ1-1; D is unclear. CDR3 length: 12 residues. Germline V gene sequence: CDR1 DFQATT, CDR2 SNEGSKA (reference sequence). Trimming pared 5 bases from V and 2 bases from J, leaving 9 bases between. Here the CDR3 reads CSAHSQNTEAFF. As DNA, the CDR3 is TGCAGTGCTCATAGCCAAAACACTGAAGCTTTCTTT.

The gene calls are TRBV6-2 or TRBV6-3 and TRBJ1-3; unclear D gene. The V gene's germline CDR1 is MNHEY and CDR2 SVGEGT. CDR3 length: 14 residues. Trimming removed 5 bases at V and 4 bases at J, with 12 bases between. CDR3 loop: CASSPVIPGNTIYF. The CDR3, as DNA: TGTGCCAGCAGTCCTGTAATCCCGGGAAACACCATATATTTT.

Ten or more counts support this clonotype. V is TRBV20-1 and J is TRBJ2-7, with a weak D call TRBD1 (5 bases). V was trimmed by 3 bases and J by 0 bases, leaving 12 bases between them. The CDR3 length is 14 residues. The germline V gene has CDR1 DFQATT and CDR2 SNEGSKA (reference sequence). The CDR3 protein is CSARHGQTSYEQYF. The CDR3 bases are TGCAGTGCTAGGCACGGACAAACCTCCTACGAGCAGTACTTC.

This clonotype was seen more than once but under ten times. The rearrangement links TRBV24-1 to TRBJ2-5; the D gene is possibly TRBD1 (6 bases). Germline V gene lookup returns CDR1 KGHDR and CDR2 SFDVKD. V lost 9 bases and J 1 base, leaving 11 bases between the germline ends. This CDR3 has 13 residues. The CDR3 coding sequence is TGTGCCACCGCTACGGACAGCCAAGAGACCCAGTACTTC. Its translation: CATATDSQETQYF.

The gene calls are TRBV7-2 and TRBJ2-2; 8 nucleotides match TRBD2. Germline V CDR1 and CDR2: SGHTA, FQGNSA. V was pared by 4 bases and J by 1 base, with 2 bases of the junction left unmatched. The CDR3 is made up of 15 amino acids. The CDR3 DNA reads as TGTGCCAGCAGCTCGCGGGGGGTGAACACCGGGGAGCTGTTTTTT. Amino acids: CASSSRGVNTGELFF.

V and J are TRBV12-3 or TRBV12-4 and TRBJ2-1; TRBD2 is a possible D gene (5 bases). V dropped 4 bases and J dropped 5 bases, with 12 bases sitting between them. This CDR3 has 14 amino acids. Here the CDR3 reads CASSSAGENNEQFF. The CDR3 DNA reads as TGTGCCAGCAGTTCGGCCGGGGAGAACAATGAGCAGTTCTTC.

In its sample, this clonotype was seen many times. The V and J genes are TRBV29-1 and TRBJ2-7; D is undetermined. The germline V gene encodes CDR1 SQVTM and CDR2 ANQGSEA. V dropped 3 bases and J dropped 2 bases, with 8 bases sitting between them. The CDR3 is made up of 12 amino acids. As DNA, the CDR3 is TGCAGCGTTGATATTGGGACCTACGAGCAGTACTTC. Amino acid sequence: CSVDIGTYEQYF.

This chain joins TRBV5-5 and TRBJ2-1; TRBD2 aligns across 7 bases. Germline lookup yields CDR1 SGHKS and CDR2 YYEKEE (reference sequence). CDR3 length: 14 residues. The V and J ends lost 1 base and 7 bases, in that order; junction bases with no gene match: 5. The DNA of the CDR3 is TGTGCCAGCAGCTTGAGGGACTACCCTAATGAGCAGTTCTTC. Its protein is CASSLRDYPNEQFF.